The 30 T cell receptor beta chains presented below share a single source sample, sequenced in a study of yellow fever vaccine responses in identical twins. TCRdb reprocessed the RT-PCR reads via MiXCR and lists one record per CDR3 protein. The sample records some 15,000 distinct CDR3 sequences, roughly 80% being singletons. The input for sequencing was T cells from blood (PBMCs), unsorted or a sorted subset (not recorded which), taken before or after yellow fever vaccination (not recorded which). The receptors come from a woman between 18 and 29 years old who received the yellow fever vaccine.

This CDR3 is CASGLFPGEPQHF. The CDR3 DNA follows: TGTGCTAGTGGTTTGTTCCCGGGAGAGCCCCAGCATTTT. The chain recombines TRBV12-5 with TRBJ1-5; no clear D. Deletions cut 2 bases from V and 8 bases from J, with 10 bases between. This CDR3 has 13 residues. Germline V gene data show CDR1 as LGHNT and CDR2 as FRNRAP.

The chain couples TRBV21-1 to TRBJ2-2; the table calls TRBD1, which could not be checked here. TRBV21-1 is labeled a pseudogene. The CDR3 covers 15 residues. The CDR3 here is CASRLGAGLTGELFF. The CDR3 nucleotides read TGTGCCAGCAGGCTCGGGGCAGGGCTAACCGGGGAGCTGTTTTTT.

The J gene is TRBJ2-3, the V gene TRBV2, with 8 positions matching TRBD1. In germline, CDR1 is SNHLY, CDR2 FYNNEI. This CDR3 contains 13 residues. V gave up 7 bases and J gave up 4 bases; unmatched junction bases: 4. The CDR3 sequence is CASTKDRADTQYF. The CDR3 coding sequence is TGTGCCAGCACCAAGGACAGGGCAGATACGCAGTATTTT. Filled out from reference TRBV2 and TRBJ2-3, the complete variable domain reads EPEVTQTPSHQVTQMGQEVILRCVPISNHLYFYWYRQILGQKVEFLVSFYNNEISEKSEIFDDQFSVERPDGSNFTLKIRSTKLEDSAMYFCASTKDRADTQYFGPGTRLTVL.

This clonotype was counted once. The V gene is TRBV2, the J gene TRBJ1-6, with D maybe TRBD1 (6 bases). Trimming cost V 6 bases and J 8 bases, with 20 bases left between them. This CDR3 region has 16 residues. The V gene's germline CDR1 is SNHLY and CDR2 FYNNEI. CDR3 in amino acids: CASSRNPGVKDSPLHF. Written as DNA, the CDR3 is TGTGCCAGCAGCCGCAACCCAGGGGTAAAGGATTCACCCCTCCACTTT.

The chain carries TRBV12-3 or TRBV12-4 and TRBJ1-2; 7 bases match TRBD1. V trimming: 7 bases; J trimming: 6 bases; junction bases outside the gene matches: 8. The CDR3 has 13 amino acids. CDR3 region: CASKPPGQHGYTF. The CDR3 bases are TGTGCCAGCAAACCTCCGGGACAGCATGGCTACACCTTC.

The chain employs TRBV10-3 and TRBJ1-2; D ambiguous. CDR1 is ENHRY, CDR2 SYGVKD, per germline. Deletions cut 0 bases from V and 5 bases from J, with 4 bases between. There are 12 residues in the CDR3. This CDR3 is CAISESEYGYTF. The CDR3 nucleotides are TGTGCCATCAGTGAGTCAGAGTATGGCTACACCTTC.

The chain carries TRBV12-3 or TRBV12-4 and TRBJ1-5, with D maybe TRBD1 (6 bases). This CDR3 has 15 residues. Between the trimmed V and J ends, which lost 5 bases and 0 bases, there was a span of 11 bases. CDR3 sequence reads: CASSLQGYSNQPQHF. CDR3 in DNA: TGTGCCAGCAGTCTTCAGGGGTATAGCAATCAGCCCCAGCATTTT.

The chain links TRBV3-1 to TRBJ1-5; a weak D match, TRBD1 (5 bases). V was pared by 2 bases and J by 4 bases, with 9 bases between. CDR1 LGHDT and CDR2 YNNKEL come from the germline V gene (reference sequence). This CDR3 region has 14 residues. CDR3 coding DNA: TGTGCCAGCAGCCAAACAGGTTTAAATCAGCCCCAGCATTTT. It yields the protein CASSQTGLNQPQHF.

The genes are TRBV7-2 and TRBJ2-2; weak D call: TRBD1 (6 bases). The length of the CDR3 is 15 residues. Germline CDR1 reads SGHTA; CDR2 reads FQGNSA. With 6 bases removed from V and 6 bases from J, the gap between germline ends came to 17 bases. The CDR3: CASSRRQGFSGELFF. As DNA, the CDR3 is TGTGCCAGCAGTCGGAGGCAGGGGTTCTCCGGGGAGCTGTTTTTT.

This clonotype was seen just once. The chain uses TRBV7-9 and TRBJ2-1, with a possible D match to TRBD2 (6 bases). V lost 5 bases and J lost 4, with 9 bases in between. The CDR3 is made up of 13 amino acids. Germline V CDR1 and CDR2: SEHNR, FQNEAQ (reference sequence). The CDR3 sequence is CASSGTLYNEQFF. Here the CDR3 DNA reads TGTGCCAGCAGCGGGACTCTGTACAATGAGCAGTTCTTC.

This clonotype was detected only a few times. V gene TRBV12-3 or TRBV12-4 combines with J gene TRBJ2-3; D gene uncertain. Trimming left V 6 bases short and J 1 base short, with 8 bases between. The CDR3 sequence is 13 residues long. The CDR3 DNA reads TGTGCCAGCAGCGGACCGGGCACAGATACGCAGTATTTT. As protein: CASSGPGTDTQYF.

This chain connects TRBV4-2 to TRBJ2-5; possible D gene TRBD1, 5 bases. The CDR3 has 16 residues. From germline, CDR1 is LGHNA and CDR2 YNFKEQ. V dropped 0 bases and J dropped 1 base, with 12 bases sitting between them. The CDR3 nucleotides are TGTGCCAGCAGCCAAGACCCAGGGATCCCCCAAGAGACCCAGTACTTC. It specifies CASSQDPGIPQETQYF.

The chain combines TRBV29-1 with TRBJ2-5; 11 positions match TRBD2. V lost 2 bases and J lost 5; bases outside the gene matches: 7. Germline V gives CDR1 SQVTM, CDR2 ANQGSEA. There are 15 residues in the CDR3. As DNA, the CDR3 is TGCAGCGTTGAATTCGGGACTAGCGGTGGGGAGACCCAGTACTTC. It yields the protein CSVEFGTSGGETQYF.

The CDR3 protein is CASRVVETQYF. In DNA form, the CDR3 reads TGTGCCAGCAGGGTGGTGGAGACCCAGTACTTC. The J gene is TRBJ2-5, the V gene TRBV2, with D uncertain. The CDR3 is 11 residues long. The V and J ends lost 6 bases and 5 bases respectively, with 7 bases between them. Germline lookup yields CDR1 SNHLY and CDR2 FYNNEI.

The chain uses TRBV10-3 and TRBJ2-1, with D perhaps matching TRBD2 (5 bases). The V and J ends lost 7 bases and 10 bases respectively, with 17 bases between them. Per the germline V gene, CDR1 is ENHRY and CDR2 is SYGVKD. This CDR3 region has 13 residues. CDR3 in amino acids: CAIMVSSSWEQFF. The DNA of the CDR3 is TGTGCCATCATGGTGTCTAGCTCATGGGAGCAGTTCTTC.

In this sample, this clonotype turned up once. V gene TRBV5-1 combines with J gene TRBJ2-1; TRBD1 agrees at 10 bases. The CDR3 totals 19 residues. Trimming cost V 2 bases and J 0 bases; bases outside gene matches: 11. CDR1 is SGHRS, CDR2 YFSETQ, per germline. CDR3 in DNA: TGCGCCAGCAGCTTTATGGGACAGGGGACCGCCCGCTCCTACAATGAGCAGTTCTTC. It yields the protein CASSFMGQGTARSYNEQFF.

The chain uses TRBV18 and TRBJ2-7; D gene unclear. This CDR3 region has 11 residues. Germline lookup yields CDR1 KGHSH and CDR2 LQKENI. V was trimmed by 6 bases and J by 3 bases, leaving 6 bases between them. CDR3 amino acids: CASSPDYEQYF. The CDR3 DNA reads as TGTGCCAGCTCGCCAGACTACGAGCAGTACTTC.

This clonotype was counted once. The V gene is TRBV20-1, the J gene TRBJ1-5; 9 bases are shared with TRBD1. Germline values: CDR1 DFQATT, CDR2 SNEGSKA (reference sequence). Trimming cost V 1 base and J 0 bases; bases outside gene matches: 10. The CDR3 has 18 residues. CDR3 amino acids: CSARVGTGTLYSNQPQHF. CDR3 sequence (DNA): TGCAGTGCTAGAGTAGGGACAGGGACTCTTTATAGCAATCAGCCCCAGCATTTT.

The rearrangement links TRBV7-6 to TRBJ2-1; a possible D gene is TRBD2 (6 bases). V shed 4 bases and J shed 2 bases, with 12 bases lying between them. Germline assignment: CDR1 SGHVS and CDR2 FNYEAQ. This CDR3 has 15 amino acids. The CDR3: CASSSAPGAYNEQFF. The DNA for the CDR3 is TGTGCCAGCAGCTCCGCCCCGGGAGCCTACAATGAGCAGTTCTTC.

This chain connects TRBV10-1 to TRBJ2-7; D is unresolved. V was shortened by 3 bases and J by 0 bases, with 15 bases between the two germline ends. The CDR3 runs 16 residues. The germline V gene encodes CDR1 WNHNN and CDR2 SYGVQD (reference sequence). The DNA of the CDR3 is TGCGCCAGCAGTGAAGGGCAGTCCGAATCCTCCTACGAGCAGTACTTC. Translating gives CASSEGQSESSYEQYF.

This clonotype has just a few counts. The chain combines TRBV2 with TRBJ2-1, with 13 bases that match TRBD2. This CDR3 is 14 amino acids long. CDR1 and CDR2 (germline): SNHLY, FYNNEI. V was clipped by 6 bases and J by 15 bases; unmatched bases: 11. The CDR3 DNA reads TGTGCCAGCAGACAGACTAGCGGGAGGCTAAAGTGGTTCTTC. As protein: CASRQTSGRLKWFF.

V and J are TRBV11-3 and TRBJ2-1; no definite D call. This CDR3 comprises 14 residues. Between the trimmed V and J ends, which lost 0 bases and 6 bases, there was a span of 9 bases. CDR1 is SGHNT and CDR2 is YENEEA in the germline V gene. CDR3 in amino acids: CASSLDAAANEQFF. In DNA, the CDR3 is TGTGCCAGCAGCTTAGATGCTGCAGCCAATGAGCAGTTCTTC.

V and J are TRBV6-1 and TRBJ2-7; TRBD1 or TRBD2 may be the D gene (5 bases each). Germline V gene data show CDR1 as MNHNS and CDR2 as SASEGT. V shed 5 bases and J shed 4 bases, with 15 bases lying between them. This CDR3 spans 14 amino acids. The CDR3: CASSRKLEGYEQYF. The CDR3 DNA sequence: TGTGCCAGCAGTCGGAAACTAGAGGGGTACGAGCAGTACTTC.

The chain carries TRBV19 and TRBJ2-1; D gene ambiguous. The V end lost 4 bases, the J end lost 5 bases, and 6 bases lay between the germline ends. The CDR3 covers 12 residues. Germline CDR1 LNHDA, CDR2 SQIVND (reference sequence). CDR3 coding DNA: TGTGCCAGTAGTAACGGACACAATGAGCAGTTCTTC. This sequence encodes CASSNGHNEQFF.

The gene calls are TRBV4-2 and TRBJ2-1; 13 bases agree with TRBD2. Germline V gives CDR1 LGHNA, CDR2 YNFKEQ. This CDR3 has 16 residues. V was clipped by 0 bases and J by 7 bases; unmatched bases: 3. CDR3 bases: TGTGCCAGCAGCCAAGAAGGGACTAGCGGGAAGAATGAGCAGTTCTTC. Translating gives CASSQEGTSGKNEQFF.

The chain couples TRBV4-1 to TRBJ1-6; tentatively, D is TRBD1 (5 bases). Trimming took 1 base from V and 3 from J, leaving 13 bases between them. CDR3 length: 17 residues. Germline V gene lookup returns CDR1 MGHRA and CDR2 YSYEKL. CDR3 sequence: CASSQVLGTGYNSPLHF. For the CDR3, the DNA is TGCGCCAGCAGCCAAGTCCTGGGGACCGGCTATAATTCACCCCTCCACTTT.

This chain joins TRBV6-1 and TRBJ1-5, with no clear D. V was clipped by 1 base and J by 1 base, with 8 bases between them. Germline loops: CDR1 MNHNS, CDR2 SASEGT. The CDR3 extends over 15 amino acids. The CDR3 is CASSEGGRSNQPQHF. In DNA, the CDR3 is TGTGCCAGCAGTGAAGGAGGTCGGAGCAATCAGCCCCAGCATTTT.

The chain has TRBV4-1 and TRBJ2-4, with D perhaps assigned TRBD1 or TRBD2 (5 bases each). V gave up 1 base and J gave up 0 bases, with 13 bases separating them. Germline V lookup: CDR1 MGHRA, CDR2 YSYEKL. This CDR3 comprises 17 residues. The CDR3 spells CASSQALGVLAKNIQYF. The CDR3 DNA reads as TGCGCCAGCAGCCAAGCCCTGGGGGTCTTAGCCAAAAACATTCAGTACTTC.

The V gene is TRBV11-3, the J gene TRBJ1-3, with 7 bases fitting TRBD1. Germline CDR1 is SGHNT and CDR2 is YENEEA. The CDR3 runs 16 residues. Losses at the gene ends were 5 bases for V and 0 bases for J; bases not matched to a gene: 7. The CDR3 sequence is CASSHEQGTSGNTIYF. CDR3 bases: TGTGCCAGCAGCCATGAACAGGGGACCTCTGGAAACACCATATATTTT.

The chain uses TRBV3-1 and TRBJ2-3; D is unresolved. The CDR3 contains 15 residues. V lost 5 bases, J lost 4 bases, and 16 bases lay in between. Germline CDR1 reads LGHDT; CDR2 reads YNNKEL (reference sequence). CDR3 nucleotide sequence: TGTGCCAGCAGCTGGACCCAACAGTTGGCAGATACGCAGTATTTT. It is translated as CASSWTQQLADTQYF.